This passage covers 6 T cell receptor beta chains from one sample sequenced in a study of T cells in Graves' hyperthyroidism and ophthalmopathy. From RNA transcripts, TCR beta CDR3 regions were amplified. TCR CDR3 regions were first amplified by RT-PCR with HTBI primers. Using its own MiXCR run on the multiplex PCR reads, TCRdb lists one record per CDR3 protein. The sample yields about 420,000 distinct CDR3 sequences, about a sixth seen once. The specimen was blood. Receptors originate from a woman aged 18 to 35 with Graves' hyperthyroidism.

The sample holds many counts of this clonotype. The rearrangement joins TRBV29-1 to TRBJ1-2; the D is unclear. Germline V gene sequence: CDR1 SQVTM, CDR2 ANQGSEA. Trimming left V 7 bases short and J 4 bases short, with 13 bases between. This CDR3 is built from 12 residues. CDR3 DNA: TGCAGCGCCGCTACGGGAGTCTATGGCTACACCTTC. It encodes CSAATGVYGYTF.

This clonotype came up many times. This chain joins TRBV24-1 and TRBJ2-7, with TRBD1 as a possible D gene (6 bases). Germline V gene sequence: CDR1 KGHDR, CDR2 SFDVKD. V was clipped by 0 bases and J by 3 bases, with 14 bases between them. This CDR3 is built from 16 residues. The CDR3 here is CATSDLQVTGYYEQYF. The CDR3 DNA follows: TGTGCCACCAGTGATTTGCAGGTGACAGGCTACTACGAGCAGTACTTC.

The sample holds many counts of this clonotype. The rearrangement uses TRBV30 and TRBJ2-7; 8 bases are shared with TRBD1. This CDR3 spans 15 amino acids. The germline V gene has CDR1 GTSNPN and CDR2 SVGIG (reference sequence). V was clipped by 5 bases and J by 0 bases; unmatched bases: 9. DNA of the CDR3: TGTGCCTGGTCGGAAGGACAGGGATTCTCCTACGAGCAGTACTTC. It codes for CAWSEGQGFSYEQYF. Full variable domain (rest looked up from reference TRBV30 and TRBJ2-7): SQTIHQWPATLVQPVGSPLSLECTVEGTSNPNLYWYRQAAGRGLQLLFYSVGIGQISSEVPQNLSASRPQDRQFILSSKKLLLSDSGFYLCAWSEGQGFSYEQYFGPGTRLTVT.

This clonotype has a count of ten or more. This sequence joins TRBV3-1 and TRBJ2-1, with TRBD2 identical over 8 bases. V lost 0 bases to trimming and J lost 13 bases; unmatched junction nucleotides: 5. This CDR3 spans 13 amino acids. Germline CDR1 reads LGHDT; CDR2 reads YNNKEL (reference sequence). CDR3 residues: CASSQDLRGAQFF. CDR3 sequence (DNA): TGTGCCAGCAGCCAAGATCTGCGGGGGGCCCAGTTCTTC.

This clonotype occurred a few times. The chain joins TRBV3-1 to TRBJ1-5; D is unresolved. Germline CDR1 is LGHDT and CDR2 is YNNKEL (reference sequence). There are 13 residues in the CDR3. Trimming removed 5 bases at V and 9 bases at J, with 14 bases between. The CDR3 protein is CASSDRPNTPQHF. In DNA, the CDR3 is TGTGCCAGCAGCGACCGTCCCAATACGCCCCAGCATTTT.

In this sample, this clonotype turned up a few times. This could be a read error, since a much larger clone is one nucleotide away. This chain connects TRBV2 to TRBJ1-5; possible D gene TRBD1, 6 bases. Germline CDR1 SNHLY, CDR2 FYNNEI. Between the trimmed V and J ends, which lost 3 bases and 12 bases, there was a span of 21 bases. The CDR3 has 15 residues. CDR3 bases: TGTGCCAGCAGTGAGGAGACAGGCGGCGGTTGGCTCCAGCATTTT. Amino acid sequence: CASSEETGGGWLQHF.